The 30 T cell receptor beta chains below all came from one sample that was sequenced in a study of beta chain features in type 1 diabetes. Notes on the study in general: There was a moderate but significant shortening of TCRB CDR3s in all four CD4+ subsets of Type 1 diabetes patients.

Their recognized antigens are unknown. Reverse transcription of all isolated RNA meant that expressed TCRB transcripts were sequenced. Data came from immunoSEQ multiplex PCR; TCRdb stores just in-frame clones and leaves some out. In the table there are 50,000 to 65,000 clones, approximately 45% of which are singletons. Material: Tregs from blood. The receptor source for this set is a man younger than 45 with type 1 diabetes.

This chain joins TRBV5-4 and TRBJ2-1, with 11 nucleotides matching TRBD2. CDR1 and CDR2 (germline): SGHNT, YYREEE (reference sequence). The CDR3 length is 17 residues. J was trimmed by 2 bases and V by 0 bases; bases with no gene match: 4. This CDR3 reads CASSLALGLAAYNEQFF. The CDR3 region has the DNA TGTGCCAGCAGCTTGGCCTTGGGACTAGCGGCCTACAATGAGCAGTTCTTC. The whole variable domain, remainder taken from reference TRBV5-4 and TRBJ2-1, is ETGVTQSPTHLIKTRGQQVTLRCSSQSGHNTVSWYQQALGQGPQFIFQYYREEENGRGNFPPRFSGLQFPNYSSELNVNALELDDSALYLCASSLALGLAAYNEQFFGPGTRLTVL.

V is TRBV4-2 and J is TRBJ1-6, with a tentative D call TRBD1 (6 bases). This CDR3 is built from 15 residues. V gave up 3 bases and J gave up 6 bases, with 12 bases separating them. The V gene's germline CDR1 is LGHNA and CDR2 YNFKEQ. DNA for the CDR3: TGTGCCAGCAGCCAGTACAGGGCAGGTAATTCACCCCTCCACTTT. Amino acid sequence: CASSQYRAGNSPLHF.

On this clone: The germline gene is not matched at one end of the junction; a read error may be the cause. The chain joins TRBV15 to TRBJ2-2; 9 nucleotides agree with TRBD1. Germline loops: CDR1 LNHNV, CDR2 YYDKDF (reference sequence). The CDR3 covers 15 residues. DNA of the CDR3: TGTGCCACCAGCACCGGGACAGGGTCAACCGGGGAGCCGTTTTTT. This sequence encodes CATSTGTGSTGEPFF.

The chain carries TRBV7-2 and TRBJ2-5; TRBD1 agrees at 8 bases. The better agreement between TRBJ2-7 and the DNA end casts doubt on the J call. The CDR3 has 15 residues. Germline V gives CDR1 SGHTA, CDR2 FQGNSA. The CDR3 region is CASSLDRDSANEQYF. CDR3 nucleotide sequence: TGTGCCAGCAGCTTGGACAGGGACTCTGCTAACGAGCAGTACTTC.

Many counts were recorded for this clone. This chain links TRBV10-3 with TRBJ2-3, with D unclear. Germline CDR1 is ENHRY and CDR2 is SYGVKD. Between the trimmed V and J ends, which lost 5 bases and 1 base, there was a span of 7 bases. The CDR3 has 13 residues. This CDR3 is CAISREGTDTQYF. The CDR3 DNA reads as TGTGCCATCAGTAGAGAGGGCACAGATACGCAGTATTTT.

The J gene is TRBJ2-1, the V gene TRBV7-2; 9 nucleotides align to TRBD1. J gave up 9 bases and V 3 bases, and 6 bases lay outside the gene matches. Germline CDR1 and CDR2: SGHTA and FQGNSA. The CDR3 totals 14 residues. The CDR3 spells CASSFKGQGREQFF. DNA of the CDR3: TGTGCCAGCAGCTTTAAGGGACAGGGCCGTGAGCAGTTCTTC. Combining the CDR3 with reference TRBV7-2 and TRBJ2-1 gives the whole variable domain GAGVSQSPSNKVTEKGKDVELRCDPISGHTALYWYRQSLGQGLEFLIYFQGNSAPDKSGLPSDRFSAERTGGSVSTLTIQRTQQEDSAVYLCASSFKGQGREQFFGPGTRLTVL.

The chain links TRBV15 to TRBJ2-7; TRBD1 matches 8 bases. The CDR3 extends over 15 amino acids. The germline V gene encodes CDR1 LNHNV and CDR2 YYDKDF (reference sequence). The V gene end was trimmed by 0 bases and the J gene end by 4 bases; junction bases not matched to a gene: 5. The CDR3 here is CATSREAGGLYEQYF. For the CDR3, the DNA is TGTGCCACCAGCAGAGAGGCAGGGGGCTTGTACGAGCAGTACTTC.

The chain carries TRBV5-4 and TRBJ2-2; 9 nucleotides agree with TRBD1. Germline CDR1 SGHNT, CDR2 YYREEE (reference sequence). J lost 6 bases, V lost 4 bases, and 4 bases had no gene match. This CDR3 contains 14 residues. CDR3 in amino acids: CASSQRQGAGELFF. CDR3 DNA: TGTGCCAGCAGCCAAAGACAGGGGGCCGGGGAGCTGTTTTTT.

V usage is TRBV6-6 and J usage is TRBJ1-1; TRBD1 might be the D (6 bases). Trimming removed 5 bases at V and 1 base at J, with 14 bases between. The CDR3 sequence is 15 residues long. CDR1 and CDR2 (germline): MNHNY, SVGAGI (reference sequence). The DNA for the CDR3 is TGTGCCAGCAGTCCCAGACAGGTAAAGAACACTGAAGCTTTCTTT. Its translation is CASSPRQVKNTEAFF.

The V and J genes are TRBV7-2 and TRBJ2-3, with 7 nucleotides matching TRBD2. The germline CDR1 and CDR2 sequences are SGHTA and FQGNSA. V lost 2 bases, J lost 1 base, and 0 bases stayed unmatched. This CDR3 comprises 14 residues. The chain's CDR3 is CASSLLAGTDTQYF. CDR3 sequence (DNA): TGTGCCAGCAGCTTACTAGCGGGCACAGATACGCAGTATTTT.

CDR3 amino acids: CASSPETVGVETQYF. The CDR3 DNA is TGTGCCAGCAGTCCCGAGACAGTTGGCGTCGAGACCCAGTACTTC. The rearrangement links TRBV6-5 to TRBJ2-5; maybe TRBD1 (5 bases). This CDR3 is 15 amino acids long. Trimming removed 5 bases at V and 5 bases at J, with 18 bases between. From germline, CDR1 is MNHEY and CDR2 SVGAGI.

The rearrangement links TRBV28 to TRBJ1-2; TRBD1 is a possible D gene (5 bases). Germline V gene lookup returns CDR1 MDHEN and CDR2 SYDVKM. This CDR3 region has 14 residues. The V end lost 5 bases, the J end lost 4 bases, and 14 bases lay between the germline ends. The CDR3 region has the DNA TGTGCCAGCAGTACAGGAGCGGGAGGCTATGGCTACACCTTC. Translated, it gives CASSTGAGGYGYTF.

The table lists this clone with a few counts. This sequence joins TRBV11-2 and TRBJ2-3; 7 nucleotides align to TRBD1. With V trimmed by 5 bases and J by 1 base, 6 bases remained unmatched. The CDR3 loop spans 15 amino acids. In germline, CDR1 is SGHAT, CDR2 FQNNGV. CDR3 sequence: CASSPRTGGTDTQYF. The CDR3 DNA sequence: TGTGCCAGCAGCCCCCGGACAGGTGGCACAGATACGCAGTATTTT.

This clone was seen a handful of times. The gene calls are TRBV9 and TRBJ2-3, with TRBD1 matching over 11 bases. After removal of 0 bases from V and 9 bases from J, the junction contained 6 bases not matched to a gene. The CDR3 runs to 15 residues. Germline-derived CDR1 and CDR2 are SGDLS and YYNGEE. The CDR3 nucleotides are TGTGCCAGCAGCGTAGAGGGACAGGGGGATGGAACGCAGTATTTT. Translating it yields CASSVEGQGDGTQYF.

This clone was detected only a few times. The chain is built from TRBV9 and TRBJ2-7; 13 bases are shared with TRBD2. V trimming: 7 bases; J trimming: 6 bases; junction bases outside the gene matches: 4. Germline values: CDR1 SGDLS, CDR2 YYNGEE. The CDR3 totals 13 residues. The CDR3 sequence is CASSTSGRSEQYF. CDR3 DNA sequence: TGTGCCAGCTCGACTAGCGGGAGGTCCGAGCAGTACTTC. Looking up the rest from reference TRBV9 and TRBJ2-7 gives the full variable domain: DSGVTQTPKHLITATGQRVTLRCSPRSGDLSVYWYQQSLDQGLQFLIQYYNGEERAKGNILERFSAQQFPDLHSELNLSSLELGDSALYFCASSTSGRSEQYFGPGTRLTVT.

The V call is TRBV19, the J call TRBJ2-7; the match to TRBD1 covers 8 bases. Germline CDR1 LNHDA, CDR2 SQIVND (reference sequence). This CDR3 spans 16 amino acids. V lost 5 bases and J lost 5; bases outside the gene matches: 14. CDR3 amino acids: CASSPSHRTGNHEQYF. CDR3 bases: TGTGCCAGTAGTCCCAGTCACAGGACAGGGAACCACGAGCAGTACTTC.

This chain uses TRBV9 with TRBJ2-3; TRBD1 might be the D (6 bases). There are 17 residues in the CDR3. The ends were cut back, 4 bases at V and 3 bases at J, with 21 bases in the middle. Germline CDR1 reads SGDLS; CDR2 reads YYNGEE. In nucleotides, the CDR3 is TGTGCCAGCAGCTCAGGGGCCAGCGGCTGGCTAACAGATACGCAGTATTTT. Protein product: CASSSGASGWLTDTQYF.

The V call is TRBV27, the J call TRBJ2-5; TRBD2 aligns across 9 bases. Germline values: CDR1 MNHEY, CDR2 SMNVEV (reference sequence). V was clipped by 5 bases and J by 5 bases; unmatched bases: 12. This CDR3 is built from 16 residues. CDR3 in DNA: TGTGCCAGCAGTCGTTTCCCCGGGACTAGCTTCGAGACCCAGTACTTC. This gives the protein CASSRFPGTSFETQYF.

This chain uses TRBV7-3 with TRBJ2-2, with TRBD1 matching over 9 bases. CDR3 length equals 16 residues. J was trimmed by 8 bases and V by 4 bases; bases with no gene match: 11. Germline CDR1 and CDR2: SGHTA and FQGTGA. The CDR3 sequence: CASSSTGTGSFGELFF. For the CDR3, the DNA is TGTGCCAGCAGCTCCACCGGGACAGGGAGTTTTGGGGAGCTGTTTTTT.

This clone turned up a few times. The J gene is TRBJ2-2, the V gene TRBV7-9; 7 bases agree with TRBD2. V lost 4 bases, J lost 4 bases, and 12 bases stayed unmatched. The CDR3 sequence is 17 residues long. Germline CDR1 is SEHNR and CDR2 is FQNEAQ (reference sequence). CDR3 DNA sequence: TGTGCCAGCAGCTCCGGGGAGGGAGCTGGGGGCACCGGGGAGCTGTTTTTT. This codes for CASSSGEGAGGTGELFF.

The chain uses TRBV19 and TRBJ2-7; weak D call: TRBD2 (5 bases). V dropped 3 bases and J dropped 3 bases, with 18 bases sitting between them. CDR3 length: 16 amino acids. The germline CDR1 and CDR2 sequences are LNHDA and SQIVND (reference sequence). DNA for the CDR3: TGTGCCAGTAGTATCAGCGAGAGGGCCGCAGTCTACGAGCAGTACTTC. It codes for CASSISERAAVYEQYF.

This chain joins TRBV5-1 and TRBJ2-7; TRBD2 matches 7 bases. V shed 6 bases, J shed 2 bases, and the junction held 14 bases outside the gene matches. This CDR3 spans 16 amino acids. Germline CDR1 and CDR2: SGHRS and YFSETQ. The CDR3 nucleotides are TGCGCCAGCACAAGAGGATCGGCTAGCGGCACCTACGAGCAGTACTTC. It specifies CASTRGSASGTYEQYF.

This clone was observed a few times. This chain uses TRBV5-1 with TRBJ2-7; perhaps TRBD1 as D (7 bases). CDR1 SGHRS and CDR2 YFSETQ come from the germline V gene. This CDR3 has 16 residues. Trimming stripped 4 bases from V and 3 bases from J, with 20 bases between. The CDR3 region has the DNA TGCGCCAGCAGCGAGGCCCAGGGGGGATCGATCTACGAGCAGTACTTC. It is translated as CASSEAQGGSIYEQYF. Looking up the rest from reference TRBV5-1 and TRBJ2-7 gives the full variable domain: KAGVTQTPRYLIKTRGQQVTLSCSPISGHRSVSWYQQTPGQGLQFLFEYFSETQRNKGNFPGRFSGRQFSNSRSEMNVSTLELGDSALYLCASSEAQGGSIYEQYFGPGTRLTVT.

CDR3 DNA: TGTGCCAGCAGTTTAGGGACAGACCAAGAGACCCAGTACTTC. Translation gives CASSLGTDQETQYF. This rearrangement joins TRBV27 to TRBJ2-5; 7 nucleotides match TRBD1. The junction had 0 bases not matched to a gene; V was cut back by 2 bases and J by 0 bases. The CDR3 runs to 14 residues. CDR1 MNHEY and CDR2 SMNVEV come from the germline V gene (reference sequence).

This chain uses TRBV29-1 with TRBJ2-3; 7 bases are a match to TRBD1. J was trimmed by 2 bases and V by 4 bases; bases with no gene match: 12. Looked up from germline, CDR1 is SQVTM and CDR2 is ANQGSEA. This CDR3 is built from 16 residues. The DNA for the CDR3 is TGCAGCGTTGCGTTCGCACAGGGGTTACCCACAGATACGCAGTATTTT. Translating it yields CSVAFAQGLPTDTQYF.

This clone was seen a handful of times. This chain connects TRBV7-3 to TRBJ2-2, with D uncertain. V was pared by 1 base and J by 3 bases, with 12 bases between. CDR3 length equals 16 residues. Germline V CDR1 and CDR2: SGHTA, FQGTGA. The CDR3 loop is CASSLSPPPYTGELFF. The CDR3 bases are TGTGCCAGCAGCTTAAGTCCTCCCCCCTACACCGGGGAGCTGTTTTTT. Based on the CDR3 plus reference TRBV7-3 and TRBJ2-2, the full variable domain is GAGVSQTPSNKVTEKGKYVELRCDPISGHTALYWYRQSLGQGPEFLIYFQGTGAADDSGLPNDRFFAVRPEGSVSTLKIQRTERGDSAVYLCASSLSPPPYTGELFFGEGSRLTVL.

The V call is TRBV7-2, the J call TRBJ1-3; D possibly corresponds to TRBD1 (5 bases). The length of the CDR3 is 15 residues. From germline, CDR1 is SGHTA and CDR2 FQGNSA. The V end lost 5 bases, the J end lost 3 bases, and 14 bases lay between the germline ends. CDR3 in DNA: TGTGCCAGCAGCCTGTTTATGGGGGGTGGAAACACCATATATTTT. Its protein product is CASSLFMGGGNTIYF.

V is TRBV7-9 and J is TRBJ2-7, with 9 bases aligning to TRBD1. This CDR3 region has 14 residues. Germline CDR1 and CDR2: SEHNR and FQNEAQ (reference sequence). The V segment lost 5 bases and the J segment 7 bases; nucleotides outside the gene matches: 9. The chain's CDR3 is CASSRGTGTGEQYF. CDR3 in DNA: TGTGCCAGCAGCCGGGGGACAGGGACGGGGGAGCAGTACTTC.

The gene calls are TRBV6-5 and TRBJ2-1; TRBD2 matches at 12 bases. The CDR3 consists of 16 residues. Germline lookup yields CDR1 MNHEY and CDR2 SVGAGI. V shed 4 bases and J 7 bases; nucleotides not matched to a gene: 8. The CDR3 DNA sequence: TGTGCCAGCAGTTCCCCTTCTAGCGGGAGGGTTAATGAGCAGTTCTTC. Translated, it gives CASSSPSSGRVNEQFF.

The chain links TRBV5-1 to TRBJ2-4; the D gene is possibly TRBD2 (5 bases). V was pared by 0 bases and J by 5 bases, with 6 bases between. Germline assignment: CDR1 SGHRS and CDR2 YFSETQ. The CDR3 runs to 13 residues. CDR3 amino acids: CASSLELENIQYF. In DNA, the CDR3 is TGCGCCAGCAGCTTGGAACTAGAAAACATTCAGTACTTC.